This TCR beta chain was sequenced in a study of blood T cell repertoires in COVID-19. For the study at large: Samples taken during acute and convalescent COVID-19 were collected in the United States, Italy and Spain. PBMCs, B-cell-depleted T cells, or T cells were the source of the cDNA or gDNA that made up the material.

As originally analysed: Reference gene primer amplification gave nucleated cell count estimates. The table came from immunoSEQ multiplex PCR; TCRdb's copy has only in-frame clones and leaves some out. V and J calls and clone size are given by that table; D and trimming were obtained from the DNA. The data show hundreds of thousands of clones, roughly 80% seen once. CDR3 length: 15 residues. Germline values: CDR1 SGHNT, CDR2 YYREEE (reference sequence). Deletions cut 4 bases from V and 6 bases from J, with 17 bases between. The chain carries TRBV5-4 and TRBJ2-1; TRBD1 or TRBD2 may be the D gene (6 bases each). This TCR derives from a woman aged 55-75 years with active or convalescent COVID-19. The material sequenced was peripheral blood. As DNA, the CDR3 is TGTGCCAGCAGCGTGGCGGGACATGCTGGCAATGAGCAGTTCTTC. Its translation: CASSVAGHAGNEQFF.